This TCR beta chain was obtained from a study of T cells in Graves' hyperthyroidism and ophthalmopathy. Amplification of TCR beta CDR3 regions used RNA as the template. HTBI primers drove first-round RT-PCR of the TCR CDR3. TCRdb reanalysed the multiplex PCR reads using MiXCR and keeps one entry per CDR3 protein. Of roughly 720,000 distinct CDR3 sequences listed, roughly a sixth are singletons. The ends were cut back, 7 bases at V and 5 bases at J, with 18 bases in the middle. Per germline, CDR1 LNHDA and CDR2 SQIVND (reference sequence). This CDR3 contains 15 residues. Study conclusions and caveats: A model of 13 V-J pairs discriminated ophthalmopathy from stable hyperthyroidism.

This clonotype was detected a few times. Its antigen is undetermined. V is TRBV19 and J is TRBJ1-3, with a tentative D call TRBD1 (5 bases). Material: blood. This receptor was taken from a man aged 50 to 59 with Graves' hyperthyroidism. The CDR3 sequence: CASIATVSARNTIYF. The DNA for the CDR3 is TGTGCCAGTATTGCGACAGTTTCGGCCCGAAACACCATATATTTT.